This TCR beta chain is drawn from a study of post-analysis software for immune sequencing data (dated by TCRdb to 2015 to 2017). Regarding the complete study: Recorded disease courses included relapsing-remitting, secondary progressive and progressive-relapsing multiple sclerosis, with some patients lacking subtype annotation. The patient repertoires were compared against about a dozen previously published healthy control repertoires obtained from donors aged roughly 6 to 28 years. A subset of samples was prepared in parallel using single-end sample barcoding, then pooled and co-amplified after Illumina adapter ligation.

A few counts support this clonotype. Its antigen target is currently unknown. The sample holds no much larger clone one base away, and base qualities are not on file. The library was obtained by PCR. The data were produced on an Illumina HiSeq 2500. To reduce PCR and sequencing biases, unique molecular identifiers were incorporated into the TCR beta cDNA libraries. Roughly 500,000 cDNA molecules were obtained for every 1 to 10 million input T cells, so each molecule roughly corresponded to one T cell. The patient libraries were prepared and sequenced with the same protocol used for the earlier healthy control dataset. Samples belonging to the same batch were prepared together, multiplexed and sequenced on a shared HiSeq lane. The paper's data handling went like this. MIGEC was used to process the raw barcoded reads, and molecular identifier groups with only a single read were discarded before consensus assembly and CDR3 extraction. VDJtools was used for post-analysis of the clonotype tables, with diversity normalized by down-sampling every dataset to the smallest sample size. Repertoire overlap clustering matched CDR3 amino acid but not nucleotide sequences to correct batch-related cross-sample contamination. TCRdb applied fastp at Q25 and MiXCR to the public reads, then kept only in-frame beta chains. Rows matching on CDR3 protein sequence are summarized as one entry with the most common DNA and genes. The V and J calls were determined by TCRdb, not by the authors. The sample table shows about 560,000 distinct CDR3 sequences, and 44% are seen once. The ten largest clones capture 1.7% of the sample.

To demonstrate the VDJtools post-analysis software, TCR beta repertoires were profiled from the peripheral blood of about 13 young patients with multiple sclerosis. The patients with multiple sclerosis were children and adolescents between 6 and 15 years of age. General conclusions and limits of the study: The control group was slightly older than the multiple sclerosis patient group. Direct clustering with F measure revealed strong co-clustering of samples prepared in the same batch, which led to a batch-effect correction. Multiple sclerosis patients had significantly lower normalized Chao1 diversity than controls, a result that suggests substantial peripheral T-cell clonal expansion. Patients showed significantly higher frequencies than controls for several TRBV segments, among them TRBV5-6, TRBV5-1 and TRBV20-1.

Reading from cysteine to phenylalanine, the CDR3 counts 15 amino acids. The entry retains the CDR3 DNA only, 45 bases that are in frame from base 1. CDR1 and CDR2 were assigned from the germline V gene as MGHRA and YSYEKL. V is pruned by 3 bases and J by 5 bases, leaving 9 bases of the junction without a gene match. The sequence was collected from a girl under 18 with multiple sclerosis. Specimen: blood. The chain uses TRBV4-1 and TRBJ2-5; 7 bases in between match TRBD1. CDR3 region: CASSHLQGSWETQYF. The nucleotide sequence reads as follows: TGCGCCAGCAGCCACTTACAGGGGAGTTGGGAGACCCAGTACTTC.